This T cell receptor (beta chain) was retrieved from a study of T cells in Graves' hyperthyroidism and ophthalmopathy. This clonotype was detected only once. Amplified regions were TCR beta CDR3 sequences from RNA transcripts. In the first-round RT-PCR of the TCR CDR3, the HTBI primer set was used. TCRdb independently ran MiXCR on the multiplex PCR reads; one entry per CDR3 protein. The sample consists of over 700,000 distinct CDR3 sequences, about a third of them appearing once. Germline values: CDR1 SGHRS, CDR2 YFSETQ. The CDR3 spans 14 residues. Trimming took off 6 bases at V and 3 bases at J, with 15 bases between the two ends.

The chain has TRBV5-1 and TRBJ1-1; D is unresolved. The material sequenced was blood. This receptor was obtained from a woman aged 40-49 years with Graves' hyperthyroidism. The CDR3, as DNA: TGCGCCAGCAACCTGGACGGTGGATACACTGAAGCTTTCTTT. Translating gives CASNLDGGYTEAFF.